The rows below give T cell receptor beta chains drawn from one sample of a study of T cell responses to AZD1222 COVID-19 vaccine. Sequenced by immunoSEQ multiplex PCR; TCRdb stores in-frame clones only, minus some. The data contain about 180,000 clones, approximately 86% of them singletons. Source: peripheral blood, taken 28 days after the second AZD1222 dose. The receptors shown here come from an adult who received the AZD1222 COVID-19 vaccine. Each CDR3 is given with its conserved first and last residue. D genes are given only for firm matches. Clone size appears in some rows only: once, few, many, or a class for an expanded clone.

j_call v_call clone_size d_call cdr3_nt cdr3_aa
TRBJ1-1 TRBV15 - - TGTGCCACCAGCAACGTCAGAAGCACTGAAGCTTTCTTT CATSNVRSTEAFF
TRBJ2-3 TRBV5-1 once TRBD2 TGCGCCAGCAGCTTGGCCAGACCATCGGGGGGAGATACGCAGTATTTT CASSLARPSGGDTQYF
TRBJ2-1 TRBV11-3 - - TGTGCCAGCAGCTTAGGCGGGGCCGGTTACAATGAGCAGTTCTTC CASSLGGAGYNEQFF
TRBJ2-5 TRBV7-6 - - TGTGCCAGCAGCTTCAGGGGGGGAGAGACCCAGTACTTC CASSFRGGETQYF
TRBJ1-1 TRBV6-2/TRBV6-3 - - TGTGCCAGCAGTTACACAGAGAACACTGAAGCTTTCTTT CASSYTENTEAFF
TRBJ2-3 TRBV7-9 - - TGTGCCAGCAGCTTAGAAGGCGGTAGCGGTTCTGCAGATACGCAGTATTTT CASSLEGGSGSADTQYF
TRBJ2-7 TRBV15 - - TGTGCCACCAGCAGAGATTCCGCGGGATATACCTACGAGCAGTACTTC CATSRDSAGYTYEQYF
TRBJ1-3 TRBV5-1 - - TGCGCCAGCAGCCCGGGGAGTTCTGGAAACACCATATATTTT CASSPGSSGNTIYF
TRBJ1-4 TRBV7-9 few - TGTGCCAGCAGCTTAGGGGACGCAACTAATGAAAAACTGTTTTTT CASSLGDATNEKLFF
TRBJ2-3 TRBV7-9 - - TGTGCCAGCAGCTTAGGGTTCCACACAGATACGCAGTATTTT CASSLGFHTDTQYF
TRBJ1-5 TRBV3-1/TRBV3-2 - - TGTGCCAGCAGCCAAGATTCCGCTAGCGGCAATCAGCCCCAGCATTTT CASSQDSASGNQPQHF
TRBJ1-2 TRBV6-1 - - TGTGCCAGCAGTGAATTGGGGTTCTATGGCTACACCTTC CASSELGFYGYTF
TRBJ1-1 TRBV19 - - TGTGCCAGTAGTATAGTGGGCAGGGGCGCTTTCTTT CASSIVGRGAFF
TRBJ2-7 TRBV27 - - TGTGCCAGCAGTTCCCAAGGGCGGCTTCAGTACTTC CASSSQGRLQYF
TRBJ1-3 TRBV6-1 - - TGTGCCAGCAGTGATCAAGGCAGGGTCACTGGAAACACCATATATTTT CASSDQGRVTGNTIYF
TRBJ2-1 TRBV5-1 - TRBD2 TGCGCCAGCAGCCGGACTAGCGGGGGGGCCAGTCATGAGCAGTTCTTC CASSRTSGGASHEQFF
TRBJ2-3 TRBV6-4 - TRBD2 TGTGCCAGCAGCTTGACTAGCGGGGGGCTAGATACGCAGTATTTT CASSLTSGGLDTQYF
TRBJ1-2 TRBV19 - - TGTGCCAGTAGTCGGGGGGCGCCTGATGGCTACACCTTC CASSRGAPDGYTF
TRBJ2-7 TRBV5-1 - TRBD1 TGCGCCAGCAGCTTGGGACAGGGGATCTACGAGCAGTACTTC CASSLGQGIYEQYF
TRBJ2-7 TRBV5-8 - - TGTGCCAGCAGCTTATTACAGGGCGCGGCCTACGAGCAGTACTTC CASSLLQGAAYEQYF
TRBJ2-1 TRBV5-6 - TRBD1 TGTGCCAGCAGCTTCCGCAGGGGGCTAGCTGGCTCCTACAATGAGCAGTTCTTC CASSFRRGLAGSYNEQFF
TRBJ2-7 TRBV11-2 - - TGTGCCAGCAGCCTGGGATGGCAGGTCTACGAGCAGTACTTC CASSLGWQVYEQYF
TRBJ1-1 TRBV7-2 - TRBD1 TGTGCCAGCAGCTTTTCGGGACAGGGCCATGAAGCTTTCTTT CASSFSGQGHEAFF
TRBJ1-4 TRBV7-6 - TRBD1 TGTGCCAGCAGCTTAGCCGGGACAGGGGGAAGGGGTGAAAAACTGTTTTTT CASSLAGTGGRGEKLFF
TRBJ2-3 TRBV7-2 once - TGTGCCAGCAGCTTAGGAAGTGGCACAGATACGCAGTATTTT CASSLGSGTDTQYF
TRBJ2-2 TRBV6-5 - - TGTGCCAGCAGTTACACGAGCTCCGGGGAGCTGTTTTTT CASSYTSSGELFF
TRBJ1-1 TRBV7-9 once - TGTGCCAGCAGCTTATCCGGTATGGGGACTGAAGCTTTCTTT CASSLSGMGTEAFF
TRBJ1-5 TRBV19 - - TGTGCCAGTAGTATAGATCCCTATACTTACAATCAGCCCCAGCATTTT CASSIDPYTYNQPQHF
TRBJ1-2 TRBV6-4 - - TGTGCCAGCAGTGGGGAGTTGGGGTATGGCTACACCTTC CASSGELGYGYTF
TRBJ2-5 TRBV5-1 - - TGCGCCAGCAGCTCGAGGACAACTAAAGAGACCCAGTACTTC CASSSRTTKETQYF